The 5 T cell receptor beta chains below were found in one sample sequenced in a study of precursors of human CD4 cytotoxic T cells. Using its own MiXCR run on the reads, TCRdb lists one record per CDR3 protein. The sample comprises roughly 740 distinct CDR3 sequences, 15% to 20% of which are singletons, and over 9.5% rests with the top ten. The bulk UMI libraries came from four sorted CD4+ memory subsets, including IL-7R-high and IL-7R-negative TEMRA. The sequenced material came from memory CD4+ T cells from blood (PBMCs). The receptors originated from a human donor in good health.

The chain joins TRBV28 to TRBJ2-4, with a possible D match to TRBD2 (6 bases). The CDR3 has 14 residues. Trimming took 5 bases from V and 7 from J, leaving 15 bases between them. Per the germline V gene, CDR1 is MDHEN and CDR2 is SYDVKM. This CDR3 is CASSPSGVENIQYF. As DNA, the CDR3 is TGTGCCAGCAGTCCTTCGGGAGTTGAGAACATTCAGTACTTC.

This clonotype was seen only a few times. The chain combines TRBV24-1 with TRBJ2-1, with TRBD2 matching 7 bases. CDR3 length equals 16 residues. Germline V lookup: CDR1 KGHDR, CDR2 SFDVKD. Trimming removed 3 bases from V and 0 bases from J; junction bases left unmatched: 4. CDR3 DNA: TGTGCCACCAGTGATACAGCGGGATCCTCCTACAATGAGCAGTTCTTC. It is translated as CATSDTAGSSYNEQFF.

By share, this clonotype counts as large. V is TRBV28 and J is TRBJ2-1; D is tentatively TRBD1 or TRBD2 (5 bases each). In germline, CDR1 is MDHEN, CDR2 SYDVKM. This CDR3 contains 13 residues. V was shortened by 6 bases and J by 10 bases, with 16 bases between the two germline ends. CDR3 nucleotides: TGTGCCAGCAGGATGGGACCCTATGGGGAGCAGTTCTTC. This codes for CASRMGPYGEQFF.

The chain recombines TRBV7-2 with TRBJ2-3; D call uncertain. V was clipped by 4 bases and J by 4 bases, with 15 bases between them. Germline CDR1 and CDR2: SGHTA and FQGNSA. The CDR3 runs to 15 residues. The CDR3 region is CASSSFNERADTQYF. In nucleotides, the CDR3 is TGTGCCAGCAGCTCCTTTAACGAAAGGGCAGATACGCAGTATTTT.

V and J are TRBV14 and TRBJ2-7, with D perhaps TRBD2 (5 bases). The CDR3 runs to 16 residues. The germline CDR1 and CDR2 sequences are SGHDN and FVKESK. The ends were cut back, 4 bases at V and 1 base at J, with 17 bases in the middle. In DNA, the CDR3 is TGTGCCAGCAGCCCGTTGGACTCTACGTTTTCCTACGAGCAGTACTTC. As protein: CASSPLDSTFSYEQYF. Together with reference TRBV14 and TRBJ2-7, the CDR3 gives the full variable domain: EAGVTQFPSHSVIEKGQTVTLRCDPISGHDNLYWYRRVMGKEIKFLLHFVKESKQDESGMPNNRFLAERTGGTYSTLKVQPAELEDSGVYFCASSPLDSTFSYEQYFGPGTRLTVT.